This entry features one T cell receptor (beta chain) sequence. Assay used: immunoSEQ multiplex PCR; TCRdb lists only in-frame clones, some missing. The top ten clones hold approximately 0.39% of a sample with fewer than 85,000 clones, 75% to 95% of them seen once. This record belongs to a study of OX40 agonist ivuxolimab in advanced cancers. The CDR3 extends over 13 amino acids. Germline V lookup: CDR1 SGHDN, CDR2 FVKESK. The V and J ends lost 1 base and 6 bases respectively, with 10 bases between them. Autoimmune disease history or systemic immunosuppression meant exclusion. The TCR comes from an adult with an advanced solid tumor such as melanoma, head and neck, liver or kidney cancer. The sample in question was CD4+ or CD8+ T cells sorted from blood, obtained in a trial of the OX40 agonist ivuxolimab. The chain has TRBV14 and TRBJ2-7; D is possibly TRBD1 or TRBD2 (5 bases each). CDR3: CASSQVRDGEQYF. CDR3 nucleotides: TGTGCCAGCAGCCAAGTGAGGGACGGCGAGCAGTACTTC.